This TCR beta chain was captured by sequencing in a study of blood T cells in healthy people across ages (dated by TCRdb to the mid-2010s). Background for the entire study: In model experiments, roughly one uniquely barcoded TCR beta cDNA molecule per two T cells was captured by template switching. To track age-related changes in TCR beta repertoire diversity, the study relied on deep sequencing normalized with unique cDNA molecular identifiers. Donors were grouped into four age groups: young (average 16 years), middle-aged (over 35), aged (approximately 67) and long-lived (just over 80). For two donors (one aged 18 to 30 and one aged 80 or older), the study analyzed two additional independent replicas of 1 million unique cDNA reads from the same blood draw.

In the case of this clonotype: Its antigen remains undetermined. Qualities for individual bases were not recorded, and no much larger clone is one base off.

Here is what the overall study found, with its caveats: Compared with the aged group, the long-lived group had more naive CD4+ T cells, fewer expanded clones and increased TCR diversity, suggesting age selection. Donor CMV infection status was unknown, potentially confounding age-related changes in expanded clonotypes. Because profiling used bulk unsorted PBMCs, naive and antigen-experienced compartments could not be compared conclusively. Estimates of total diversity from one million sequenced T cells were regarded as lower bounds and underestimates. Observed TCR beta diversity correlated strongly with the percentage of naive T cells measured by flow cytometry. Observed TCR beta diversity per million T cells fell roughly linearly with age, and a significant reduction was already apparent by age approximately 41.

Library prep was done by 5' RACE. For sequencing, an Illumina HiSeq 2500 was employed. A second PCR of about 6 to 12 cycles was run with a J-beta primer mix and a sample-barcoded 5' primer. Each TCR beta cDNA molecule received a unique molecular identifier from a template-switch 5' adaptor carrying 12 random nucleotides. Each sample yielded at least 2.5 million CDR3-containing paired-end reads. First-strand cDNA was synthesized from all RNA with the Mint cDNA synthesis kit, primed by a TRBC-specific oligonucleotide. Following uracil-DNA glycosylase treatment, all cDNA underwent a first 18-cycle PCR with the universal primers M1SS and BC2_uni_R. In the original analysis: Each sample was normalized by randomly selecting 1 million high-quality reads, each carrying a distinct molecular identifier. Reads with shared molecular identifiers were discarded instead of being binned into consensus sequences. MiTCR, run with a Q25 quality threshold and the strictest error-elimination algorithm, handled CDR3 identification, clonotype clustering and error correction. A nonparametric unseen species model using Euler transformation provided a lower-bound estimate of total TCR beta diversity. TCRdb reprocessing: public reads trimmed at Q25 with fastp, clones called with MiXCR, in-frame beta chains kept. All rows with the same CDR3 protein become a single entry with the most common DNA and genes. None of the V and J calls come from the authors' own analysis; TCRdb made them. This sample is represented by more than 750,000 distinct CDR3 sequences; 25% to 30% of them were singletons. In total, the top ten clones hold roughly 10% of the sample.

The donors were roughly 40 Caucasian individuals from Russia, aged 6 to 90 years, who were systemically healthy. Each donor gave about 9.2 milliliters of peripheral blood, drawn into EDTA-treated Vacutainer tubes. Ficoll-Paque density-gradient centrifugation was used to isolate PBMCs, with at least 6.5 million per sample. Trizol reagent was used to extract total RNA from the PBMCs, yielding at least 6 micrograms per sample. For every donor, flow cytometry on a PBMC aliquot measured the percentage of naive CD45RAhigh/CD27high T cells. Trimming leaves V shorter by 2 bases and J shorter by 8 bases, with the junction holding 8 bases beyond the gene matches. Per the germline V gene, KGHSH is the CDR1 and LQKENI is the CDR2. The CDR3 runs 14 residues from the cysteine to the phenylalanine. Solely the CDR3 DNA is kept, with 42 bases framed from the first base. The data also belong to a second study, concerning T cells of mothers and their children. As that second study puts it: Donors were nine systemically healthy Caucasian individuals: three mothers and their six children. cDNA synthesis used all of the extracted RNA, with roughly 1.5 ug of RNA in each 15 ul reaction. Sample barcodes and 2-4 random nucleotides were added via the M1S primer in the second PCR. More than 8 million TCR beta CDR3 reads were obtained from each mother, and roughly 3.1 million reads were obtained from each child. Thymic selection shapes the output of TCR recombination in a similar way in related and unrelated pairs, and inherited differences have a minor effect. Related mother-child pairs always showed normalized repertoire overlap that was slightly higher than in unrelated mother-child pairs, though the difference was never significant. No persistent microchimeric T cell clones were detected, at a sensitivity of about 100 clones per million clonotypes. The study used deep NGS to compare TCR beta repertoires of mothers and children, seeking features distinguishing related mother-child pairs from unrelated individuals. Mothers averaged about 40 +/- 4 years of age and children averaged about 10 +/- 4 years. After adapter ligation was performed with NEBNext reagents, the libraries were sequenced on an Illumina HiSeq 2000 with 100+100 nt paired-end reads. To avoid cross-contamination, the mother libraries and the child libraries were prepared a month apart and sequenced in separate runs. For each donor, somewhere between about 500,000 and 2,000,000 distinct TCR beta clonotypes were identified. Naive TCR beta clonotypes were estimated from low-frequency clonotypes matched to each donor's FACS-determined naive share, without sorting.

This clonotype originated in a woman in her thirties or forties in good health. Rearrangement joined TRBV18 to TRBJ1-2, with 7 bases matching TRBD1. Specimen: blood. The DNA is as follows: TGTGCCAGCTCACCATGGGACAGCTTAGGAGGCTACACCTTC. Translated, it reads CASSPWDSLGGYTF.